The clone carrying this T cell receptor (beta chain) was detected once. Trimming took 5 bases from V and 7 from J; bases not matched to a gene: 11. Germline CDR1 and CDR2: SGHVS and FQNEAQ. The CDR3 runs 16 residues. These data are taken from a study of cytomegalovirus exposure and HLA in healthy donors. Here immunoSEQ multiplex PCR was the method, and the copy in TCRdb shows in-frame clones only, minus some. Of about 120,000 clones detected, 85% to 90% appear once; the ten largest clones hold about 6.9%. The rearrangement joins TRBV7-8 to TRBJ2-1; TRBD1 matches 10 bases. The specimen was PBMCs. The sequence derives from a woman younger than 35 in good health and CMV-seropositive. DNA of the CDR3: TGTGCCAGCAGCCCCCGGGACAGGGGAAGAGAGAATGAGCAGTTCTTC. Its translation is CASSPRDRGRENEQFF.